One sample yielded the 12 T cell receptor beta chains listed below, sequenced in a study of blood T cell repertoires in COVID-19. Using immunoSEQ multiplex PCR, the repertoire was profiled, and TCRdb retains in-frame clones only, with some absent. The sample contains around 250,000 clones, about 85% of which appear only once. Sequenced: PBMCs or T cells enriched from blood (not recorded which). Receptors originate from a woman between 45 and 60 years old who had been exposed to COVID-19.

V is TRBV9 and J is TRBJ1-2, with 7 bases fitting TRBD1. The germline V gene encodes CDR1 SGDLS and CDR2 YYNGEE. J lost 6 bases, V lost 3 bases, and 11 bases had no gene match. The CDR3 sequence is 15 residues long. CDR3 sequence reads: CASSANSGGTDGYTF. DNA of the CDR3: TGTGCCAGCAGCGCGAACTCAGGGGGGACGGATGGCTACACCTTC.

The CDR3 is CASSAGGTSGLGTQYF. CDR3 bases: TGTGCCAGCAGCGCCGGGGGGACTAGCGGGTTGGGGACCCAGTACTTC. This chain connects TRBV9 to TRBJ2-5; 12 bases are shared with TRBD2. V lost 3 bases, J lost 7 bases, and 10 bases stayed unmatched. The CDR3 is 16 amino acids. The V gene's germline CDR1 is SGDLS and CDR2 YYNGEE.

The rearrangement joins TRBV18 to TRBJ1-2; D might be TRBD1 (5 bases). Deletions cut 6 bases from V and 8 bases from J, with 13 bases between. CDR3 length equals 12 residues. Germline lookup yields CDR1 KGHSH and CDR2 LQKENI. The CDR3 nucleotides are TGTGCCAGCTCGGCCGGGGGGGTCGGCTACACCTTC. Its protein product is CASSAGGVGYTF. The entire variable domain, with the rest obtained from reference TRBV18 and TRBJ1-2, is as follows: NAGVMQNPRHLVRRRGQEARLRCSPMKGHSHVYWYRQLPEEGLKFMVYLQKENIIDESGMPKERFSAEFPKEGPSILRIQQVVRGDSAAYFCASSAGGVGYTFGSGTRLTVV.

This sequence joins TRBV12-5 and TRBJ1-2; D ambiguous. The CDR3 totals 13 residues. The germline gives CDR1 LGHNT, CDR2 FRNRAP. Trimming cost V 3 bases and J 8 bases, with 13 bases left between them. The CDR3: CASGLHGDAGYTF. The CDR3 bases are TGTGCTAGTGGTTTACACGGGGATGCGGGCTACACCTTC.

The chain couples TRBV28 to TRBJ2-7; 7 bases fit TRBD2. V shed 10 bases and J 0 bases; nucleotides not matched to a gene: 9. The CDR3 has 14 amino acids. Germline V gene data show CDR1 as MDHEN and CDR2 as SYDVKM. In DNA, the CDR3 is TGTGCCACCCACCCCGGGGGGAGCTCCTACGAGCAGTACTTC. It yields the protein CATHPGGSSYEQYF.

In this sample, this clone turned up a few times. V is TRBV7-9 and J is TRBJ2-5, with D possibly being TRBD1 (5 bases). V was cut by 5 bases and J by 3 bases, with 22 bases left in between. Looked up from germline, CDR1 is SEHNR and CDR2 is FQNEAQ (reference sequence). The CDR3 is made up of 17 amino acids. Here the CDR3 reads CASSPGHTVVRKETQYF. The DNA of the CDR3 is TGTGCCAGCAGCCCCGGACATACAGTCGTTCGGAAAGAGACCCAGTACTTC.

The chain is built from TRBV6-5 and TRBJ2-1, with TRBD2 matching over 7 bases. With V trimmed by 7 bases and J by 6 bases, 6 bases remained unmatched. The germline CDR1 and CDR2 sequences are MNHEY and SVGAGI. This CDR3 has 13 residues. DNA of the CDR3: TGTGCCAGCACGCGACTAGCTTCCAATGAGCAGTTCTTC. This codes for CASTRLASNEQFF.

The J gene is TRBJ1-3, the V gene TRBV5-5, with 10 bases lining up with TRBD1. The CDR3 length is 16 residues. The junction had 4 bases not matched to a gene; V was cut back by 4 bases and J by 0 bases. CDR1 SGHKS and CDR2 YYEKEE come from the germline V gene (reference sequence). The CDR3 sequence is CASSTGTGDSGNTIYF. In DNA, the CDR3 is TGTGCCAGCAGCACCGGGACAGGGGACTCTGGAAACACCATATATTTT.

V and J are TRBV18 and TRBJ1-3; TRBD1 might be the D (5 bases). Germline V gene data show CDR1 as KGHSH and CDR2 as LQKENI. This CDR3 is built from 14 residues. The V gene lost 3 bases and the J gene lost 0 bases, with 6 bases spanning the gap. The CDR3 nucleotides read TGTGCCAGCTCACCCGACAGCTCTGGAAACACCATATATTTT. Protein: CASSPDSSGNTIYF. The entire variable domain, with the rest obtained from reference TRBV18 and TRBJ1-3, is as follows: NAGVMQNPRHLVRRRGQEARLRCSPMKGHSHVYWYRQLPEEGLKFMVYLQKENIIDESGMPKERFSAEFPKEGPSILRIQQVVRGDSAAYFCASSPDSSGNTIYFGEGSWLTVV.

This chain connects TRBV7-7 to TRBJ1-4; 10 nucleotides line up with TRBD1. The CDR3 totals 15 residues. The germline CDR1 and CDR2 sequences are SSHAT and FNYEAQ (reference sequence). The ends lost 5 bases at V and 10 bases at J; junction bases unmatched: 10. The CDR3: CASSPGTGAFVKLFF. DNA of the CDR3: TGTGCCAGCAGCCCCGGGACAGGGGCGTTCGTAAAACTGTTTTTT.

J is TRBJ2-2 and V is TRBV5-1; possible D gene TRBD1, 6 bases. This CDR3 contains 15 residues. Germline V gives CDR1 SGHRS, CDR2 YFSETQ. Trimming stripped 2 bases from V and 3 bases from J, with 11 bases between. The CDR3 DNA follows: TGCGCCAGCAGCTTCGGACAGAGATACACCGGGGAGCTGTTTTTT. The encoded protein is CASSFGQRYTGELFF.

V usage is TRBV6-5 and J usage is TRBJ2-2, with 7 bases that match TRBD1. This CDR3 comprises 15 residues. Germline V gene sequence: CDR1 MNHEY, CDR2 SVGAGI. V was clipped by 8 bases and J by 6 bases; unmatched bases: 12. CDR3 coding DNA: TGTGCCAGCTCGGGACAGCCCCAAGGGGCCGGGGAGCTGTTTTTT. Translated, it gives CASSGQPQGAGELFF.